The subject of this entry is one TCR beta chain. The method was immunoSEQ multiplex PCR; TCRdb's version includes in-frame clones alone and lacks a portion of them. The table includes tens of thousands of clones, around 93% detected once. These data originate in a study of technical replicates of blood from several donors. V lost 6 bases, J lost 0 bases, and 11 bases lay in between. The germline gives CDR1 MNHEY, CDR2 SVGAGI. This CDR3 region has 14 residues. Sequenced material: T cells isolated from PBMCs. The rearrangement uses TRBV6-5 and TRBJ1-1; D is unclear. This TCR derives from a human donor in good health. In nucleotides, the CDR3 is TGTGCCAGCAGCCCGACACTGATGAACACTGAAGCTTTCTTT. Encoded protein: CASSPTLMNTEAFF.